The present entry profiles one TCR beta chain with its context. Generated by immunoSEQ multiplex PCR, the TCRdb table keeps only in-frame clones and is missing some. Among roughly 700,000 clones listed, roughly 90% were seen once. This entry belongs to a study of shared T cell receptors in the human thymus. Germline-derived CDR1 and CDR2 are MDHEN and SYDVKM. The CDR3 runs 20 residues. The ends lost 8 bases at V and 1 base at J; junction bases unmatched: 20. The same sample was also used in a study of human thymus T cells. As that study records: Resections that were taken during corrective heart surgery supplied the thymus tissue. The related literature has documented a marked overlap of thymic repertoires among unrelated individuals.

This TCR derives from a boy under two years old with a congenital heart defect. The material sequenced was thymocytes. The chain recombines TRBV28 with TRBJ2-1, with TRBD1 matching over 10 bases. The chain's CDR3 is CASSSLGQGKIGRSYNEQFF. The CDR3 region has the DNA TGTGCCAGCTCATCATTGGGACAGGGGAAGATAGGGAGGTCCTACAATGAGCAGTTCTTC.